This TCR beta chain was observed in a study of early T cells in non-severe SARS-CoV-2 infection (dated by TCRdb to the early 2020s). Background on the whole study: Because TCR sequencing relied on bulk RNA taken from unsorted whole blood, pairing of alpha and beta chains was not possible.

The CDR3, from cysteine to phenylalanine, totals 15 residues. The kept DNA is CDR3 alone, 45 bases in frame from the first base. Cut back by 1 base and 2 bases, the V and J ends lie 10 bases apart. CDR1 is given as SEHNR and CDR2 as FQNEAQ, both from the germline V gene (reference sequence). The study was a case-control design nested within a healthcare worker cohort in London, UK, with weekly nasopharyngeal swab PCR tests and blood sampling. Healthcare workers were enrolled in the week of the UK lockdown, from 23 to 31 March 2020, and were followed every week for up to roughly 15 weeks. What the study reported, not specific to this receptor: VDJdb matching was skewed toward anti-spike CD8 responses and likely underestimated virus-specific expansions, missing private and CD4 specificities.

Comment on this clonotype: Its antigen is still unknown. No base-level quality is on record; no much larger clone is a single base apart.

The library was prepared using 5' RACE. The run used a NextSeq 500. The TCR library protocol attached unique molecular identifiers to individual cDNA molecules to correct for sequencing error and PCR bias. Both TCR alpha and beta chains were sequenced, and tight co-correlation was observed between alpha and beta sequence abundances in each sample. Turning to the authors' computational methods: V gene, J gene and CDR3 annotation of TCR sequences was performed with Decombinator V4. TCRs were defined as expanded if a significant change between any two time points was detected under a Poisson model with p below 0.0001. TCR abundances were normalised to the total number of TCRs sequenced in each sample and reported as counts per million. MAIT TCRs were defined by TRAV1-2 paired with TRAJ12, TRAJ20 or TRAJ33, and iNKT TCRs by TRAV10 paired with TRAJ18. VDJdb, accessed on 1 November 2021, was searched for TCRs annotated for CMV, EBV and SARS-CoV-2, and TCRs annotated for more than one antigen were excluded. The public reads were reanalyzed by TCRdb: fastp trimming at Q25, MiXCR alignment, in-frame beta chains only. Identical CDR3 protein sequences are pooled into one entry, listed with their most common genes and DNA. The V and J calls come from TCRdb's annotation, not from the publication. The sample yields fewer than 85,000 distinct CDR3 sequences; roughly a sixth were counted once. The ten most abundant clones make up about 2.6% of the sample.

The V and J segments used are TRBV7-9 and TRBJ2-3, with the D gene not confidently named. The sample consisted of whole blood. This receptor was obtained from an adult who was a healthcare worker with PCR-confirmed SARS-CoV-2 infection or an uninfected control (not recorded which). The sequenced DNA: TGTGCCAGCAGCTTAGGGGCAGACTCCACAGATACGCAGTATTTT. This yields the protein CASSLGADSTDTQYF.